These T cell receptor beta chains were read from a single sample in a study of blood T cell repertoires in COVID-19. The data were produced by immunoSEQ multiplex PCR, yet TCRdb's version contains in-frame clones alone and is incomplete. The sample gives some 200,000 clones, 65% to 85% of which show up once; approximately 2.9% is in the top ten. Sequenced input: peripheral blood. Receptors were obtained from a woman aged 25 to 45 who had recovered from COVID-19. CDR3s include the opening cysteine and the closing phenylalanine or tryptophan. The D gene is left open where the match is weak. Size is omitted from some rows. Given values are once, few, many or a class for expanded clones.

CDR3 | DNA | J | V | size | D
CASSWGHQGAAFETEAFF | TGTGCCAGCAGTTGGGGTCATCAGGGGGCGGCGTTTGAAACTGAAGCTTTCTTT | TRBJ1-1 | TRBV28 | - | TRBD1
CASSPGLDNEQFF | TGCGCCAGCAGCCCCGGACTCGACAATGAGCAGTTCTTC | TRBJ2-1 | TRBV5-1 | - | -
CASSRQGATEQFF | TGTGCCAGCAGCAGACAGGGGGCAACTGAGCAGTTCTTC | TRBJ2-1 | TRBV5-6 | once | TRBD1
CASSLTSGGNEQFF | TGTGCCAGCAGTCTTACTAGCGGCGGAAATGAGCAGTTCTTC | TRBJ2-1 | TRBV28 | - | TRBD2
CASSPQGLAGQNTGELFF | TGTGCCAGCTCACCACAGGGACTAGCGGGGCAGAACACCGGGGAGCTGTTTTTT | TRBJ2-2 | TRBV18 | once | TRBD2
CASRIAGAGTDTQYF | TGTGCCAGCAGGATAGCGGGAGCGGGCACAGATACGCAGTATTTT | TRBJ2-3 | TRBV11-2 | - | TRBD2
CASRTTGEYNVLTF | TGTGCCAGCAGGACGACAGGGGAATACAACGTCCTGACTTTC | TRBJ2-6 | TRBV28 | - | TRBD1
CASSPRVDYRQYF | TGTGCCAGCAGCCCCCGGGTGGACTATCGGCAGTACTTC | TRBJ2-7 | TRBV11-1 | - | -
CASSEYGTYGYTF | TGCGCCAGCAGTGAGTATGGCACCTATGGCTACACCTTC | TRBJ1-2 | TRBV10-2 | - | -
CASSEGQGAFQPQHF | TGTGCCAGCAGTGAAGGCCAGGGGGCATTTCAGCCCCAGCATTTT | TRBJ1-5 | TRBV2 | - | TRBD1
CSVEVSGSNEQFF | TGCAGCGTTGAAGTGAGCGGGAGTAATGAGCAGTTCTTC | TRBJ2-1 | TRBV29-1 | - | TRBD2
CASSVAAGSSYNEQFF | TGTGCCAGCAGCGTAGCTGCAGGCAGCTCCTACAATGAGCAGTTCTTC | TRBJ2-1 | TRBV9 | - | -
CASSPYPGSNTGELFF | TGTGCCAGCAGCCCGTACCCAGGTTCGAACACCGGGGAGCTGTTTTTT | TRBJ2-2 | TRBV11-2 | - | -
CASTLGLNQPQHF | TGTGCCAGCACGCTGGGGCTCAATCAGCCCCAGCATTTT | TRBJ1-5 | TRBV6-5 | - | -
CATSEGEGPSYEQYF | TGTGCCACCAGTGAGGGGGAGGGACCCTCCTACGAGCAGTACTTC | TRBJ2-7 | TRBV24-1 | - | TRBD2
CASSSGTGRTYEQYF | TGCGCCAGCAGTTCCGGGACAGGGCGCACCTACGAGCAGTACTTC | TRBJ2-7 | TRBV10-1 | - | TRBD1
CASSEVNSYSGNTIYF | TGTGCCAGCAGTGAAGTAAACAGCTACTCTGGAAACACCATATATTTT | TRBJ1-3 | TRBV2 | - | -
CATSRDQGGYGYTF | TGTGCCACCAGCAGAGATCAGGGGGGCTATGGCTACACCTTC | TRBJ1-2 | TRBV15 | few | TRBD1
CASGLVPELYGYTF | TGTGCTAGTGGTTTGGTACCTGAGCTCTATGGCTACACCTTC | TRBJ1-2 | TRBV12-5 | - | -
CAISEQGAQETQYF | TGTGCCATCAGTGAACAGGGGGCTCAAGAGACCCAGTACTTC | TRBJ2-5 | TRBV10-3 | once | TRBD1
CSASGSGSTDTQYF | TGCAGTGCTAGTGGGAGCGGGAGCACAGATACGCAGTATTTT | TRBJ2-3 | TRBV20-1 | - | -
CASSNPGTPDTEAFF | TGTGCCAGCAGCAATCCGGGAACTCCGGACACTGAAGCTTTCTTT | TRBJ1-1 | TRBV21-1 | - | -
CASSVDPPGLAAGDTQYF | TGTGCCAGCAGCGTAGACCCCCCCGGACTAGCGGCGGGGGATACGCAGTATTTT | TRBJ2-3 | TRBV9 | - | TRBD2
CATSRDPQGAGDQPQHF | TGTGCCACCAGCAGAGATCCCCAGGGGGCCGGAGATCAGCCCCAGCATTTT | TRBJ1-5 | TRBV15 | - | TRBD1
CAWSGGTGVEKLFF | TGTGCCTGGAGTGGTGGGACAGGGGTCGAAAAACTGTTTTTT | TRBJ1-4 | TRBV30 | - | TRBD1
CASSLERNTEAFF | TGTGCCAGCAGTTTGGAGCGGAACACTGAAGCTTTCTTT | TRBJ1-1 | TRBV27 | - | -
CASSPFKGQGYEQYF | TGTGCCAGCTCACCCTTTAAGGGACAGGGCTACGAGCAGTACTTC | TRBJ2-7 | TRBV18 | once | TRBD1
CASTGQGAAYSNQPQHF | TGTGCCAGTACCGGACAGGGGGCAGCGTATAGCAATCAGCCCCAGCATTTT | TRBJ1-5 | TRBV19 | - | TRBD1
CASSWTSVTDTQYF | TGTGCCAGCAGTTGGACTAGCGTCACAGATACGCAGTATTTT | TRBJ2-3 | TRBV27 | - | TRBD2
CASSFGGSYGYTF | TGTGCCAGCAGCTTCGGGGGGTCCTATGGCTACACCTTC | TRBJ1-2 | TRBV5-6 | many | -
CASSQDVGGNSPLHF | TGTGCCAGCAGCCAAGATGTGGGGGGGAATTCACCCCTCCACTTT | TRBJ1-6 | TRBV3-1/TRBV3-2 | - | -
CASSLDGGVNTEAFF | TGCGCCAGCAGCTTGGACGGAGGGGTGAACACTGAAGCTTTCTTT | TRBJ1-1 | TRBV5-1 | - | -
CAWSSGVMRNTIYF | TGTGCCTGGAGTTCAGGCGTAATGCGAAACACCATATATTTT | TRBJ1-3 | TRBV30 | - | -
CASSDPSGTSGRVYNEQFF | TGTGCCAGCAGCGACCCCTCCGGGACTAGCGGGAGAGTTTACAATGAGCAGTTCTTC | TRBJ2-1 | TRBV11-2 | - | TRBD2
CASSSGVGAVTGELFF | TGTGCCAGCAGCTCAGGGGTCGGGGCGGTCACCGGGGAGCTGTTTTTT | TRBJ2-2 | TRBV7-2 | - | -
CASSSLAGGAETQYF | TGCGCCAGCAGCTCCCTAGCGGGAGGGGCGGAGACCCAGTACTTC | TRBJ2-5 | TRBV5-1 | - | TRBD2
CASSYSGGTISYEQYF | TGTGCCAGCAGTTACTCGGGGGGGACTATCTCCTACGAGCAGTACTTC | TRBJ2-7 | TRBV6-5 | - | TRBD2
CASSSSGTSFYNEQFF | TGTGCCAGCAGTTCCTCCGGGACTTCGTTCTACAATGAGCAGTTCTTC | TRBJ2-1 | TRBV28 | - | -
CASSGGLAGDTPYNEQFF | TGTGCCAGCAGTGGGGGACTAGCGGGAGATACGCCCTACAATGAGCAGTTCTTC | TRBJ2-1 | TRBV6-1 | - | TRBD2
CASRRRGGDTGELFF | TGTGCCAGCAGACGAAGGGGAGGGGACACCGGGGAGCTGTTTTTT | TRBJ2-2 | TRBV28 | - | TRBD2
CASSIAPTGKAAKNIQYF | TGTGCCAGTAGTATAGCACCGACAGGGAAGGCGGCCAAAAACATTCAGTACTTC | TRBJ2-4 | TRBV19 | - | TRBD1
CASSPGTGLGYTF | TGTGCCAGCAGCCCCGGGACAGGGTTGGGCTACACCTTC | TRBJ1-2 | TRBV2 | - | TRBD1
CAISESEFTYNEQFF | TGTGCCATCAGTGAGTCGGAGTTTACCTACAATGAGCAGTTCTTC | TRBJ2-1 | TRBV10-3 | - | -
CAWSVGFGTGHTEAFF | TGTGCCTGGAGTGTAGGGTTCGGGACAGGGCACACTGAAGCTTTCTTT | TRBJ1-1 | TRBV30 | - | TRBD1
CSVARTGGTDTQYF | TGCAGCGTTGCCCGGACAGGGGGAACAGATACGCAGTATTTT | TRBJ2-3 | TRBV29-1 | - | TRBD1
CASSLAGTDTQYF | TGTGCCAGCAGCCTAGCGGGCACAGATACGCAGTATTTT | TRBJ2-3 | TRBV28 | - | TRBD2
CASKPGQGAYEQYF | TGTGCCAGCAAACCGGGACAGGGCGCCTACGAGCAGTACTTC | TRBJ2-7 | TRBV19 | - | TRBD1
CASSESWLAGYNEQFF | TGTGCCAGCAGTGAAAGTTGGCTAGCGGGATACAATGAGCAGTTCTTC | TRBJ2-1 | TRBV6-1 | - | TRBD2
CASSVTGQVEKLFF | TGCGCCAGCAGCGTGACAGGGCAGGTAGAAAAACTGTTTTTT | TRBJ1-4 | TRBV5-1 | - | TRBD1
CASSLSTVTGELFF | TGTGCCAGCAGCTTATCTACAGTGACCGGGGAGCTGTTTTTT | TRBJ2-2 | TRBV11-2 | - | -
CASSLTTGLNTEAFF | TGTGCCAGTAGTCTAACGACAGGTCTGAACACTGAAGCTTTCTTT | TRBJ1-1 | TRBV19 | - | -
CSVETGAIGNTIYF | TGCAGCGTTGAGACAGGGGCGATCGGAAACACCATATATTTT | TRBJ1-3 | TRBV29-1 | - | TRBD1
CASSEGSFEAFF | TGTGCCAGCAGTGAGGGCAGCTTTGAAGCTTTCTTT | TRBJ1-1 | TRBV2 | - | -